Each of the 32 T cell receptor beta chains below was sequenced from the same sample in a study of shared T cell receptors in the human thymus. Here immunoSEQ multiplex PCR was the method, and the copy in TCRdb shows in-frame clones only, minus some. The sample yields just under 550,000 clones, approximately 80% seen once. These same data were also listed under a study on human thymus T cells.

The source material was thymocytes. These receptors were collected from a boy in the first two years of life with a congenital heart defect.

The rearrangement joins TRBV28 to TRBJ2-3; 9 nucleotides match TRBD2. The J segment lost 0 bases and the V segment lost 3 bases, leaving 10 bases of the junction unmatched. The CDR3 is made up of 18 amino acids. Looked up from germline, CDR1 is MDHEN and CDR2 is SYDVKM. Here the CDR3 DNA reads TGTGCCAGCAGTTTTGACGCTAGCGGGACCCCTAGCACAGATACGCAGTATTTT. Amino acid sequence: CASSFDASGTPSTDTQYF. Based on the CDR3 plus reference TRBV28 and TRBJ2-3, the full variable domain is DVKVTQSSRYLVKRTGEKVFLECVQDMDHENMFWYRQDPGLGLRLIYFSYDVKMKEKGDIPEGYSVSREKKERFSLILESASTNQTSMYLCASSFDASGTPSTDTQYFGPGTRLTVL.

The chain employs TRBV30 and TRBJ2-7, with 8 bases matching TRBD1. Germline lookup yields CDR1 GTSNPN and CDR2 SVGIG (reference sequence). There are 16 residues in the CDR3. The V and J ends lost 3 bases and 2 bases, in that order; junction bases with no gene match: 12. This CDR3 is CAWSLPNQDRAYEQYF. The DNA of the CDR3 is TGTGCCTGGAGCTTGCCTAATCAGGACAGGGCCTACGAGCAGTACTTC.

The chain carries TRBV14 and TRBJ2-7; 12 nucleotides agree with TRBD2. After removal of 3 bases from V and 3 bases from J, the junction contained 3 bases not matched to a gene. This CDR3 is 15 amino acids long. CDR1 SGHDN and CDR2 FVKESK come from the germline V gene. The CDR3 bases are TGTGCCAGCAGCCAGACTAGCGGGAGTGTCTACGAGCAGTACTTC. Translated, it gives CASSQTSGSVYEQYF.

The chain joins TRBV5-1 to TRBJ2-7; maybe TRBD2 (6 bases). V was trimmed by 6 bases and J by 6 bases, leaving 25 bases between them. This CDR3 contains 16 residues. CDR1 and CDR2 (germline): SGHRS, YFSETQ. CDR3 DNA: TGCGCCAGCAACTTAAACGGGCGGGATACCAGTGGCGAGCAGTACTTC. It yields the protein CASNLNGRDTSGEQYF. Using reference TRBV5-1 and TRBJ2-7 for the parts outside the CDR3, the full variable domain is KAGVTQTPRYLIKTRGQQVTLSCSPISGHRSVSWYQQTPGQGLQFLFEYFSETQRNKGNFPGRFSGRQFSNSRSEMNVSTLELGDSALYLCASNLNGRDTSGEQYFGPGTRLTVT.

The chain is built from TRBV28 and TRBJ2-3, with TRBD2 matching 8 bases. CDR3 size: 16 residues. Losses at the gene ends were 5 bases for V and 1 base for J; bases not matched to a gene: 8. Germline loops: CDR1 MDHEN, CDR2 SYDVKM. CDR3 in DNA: TGTGCCAGCAGTACCGGGACTAGTATGGGCACAGATACGCAGTATTTT. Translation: CASSTGTSMGTDTQYF. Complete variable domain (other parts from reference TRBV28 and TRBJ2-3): DVKVTQSSRYLVKRTGEKVFLECVQDMDHENMFWYRQDPGLGLRLIYFSYDVKMKEKGDIPEGYSVSREKKERFSLILESASTNQTSMYLCASSTGTSMGTDTQYFGPGTRLTVL.

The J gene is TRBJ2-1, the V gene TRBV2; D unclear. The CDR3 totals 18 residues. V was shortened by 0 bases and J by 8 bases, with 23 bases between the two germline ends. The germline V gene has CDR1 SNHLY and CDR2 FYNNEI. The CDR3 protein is CASSEAKSEIRSGDEQFF. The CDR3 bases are TGTGCCAGCAGTGAAGCGAAATCGGAAATACGCTCAGGCGATGAGCAGTTCTTC.

CDR3 nucleotides: TGTGCCTGGAGTGTAAGTCTCGGACAGGAGAACACTGAAGCTTTCTTT. As protein: CAWSVSLGQENTEAFF. The gene calls are TRBV30 and TRBJ1-1; TRBD1 aligns across 7 bases. Germline trimming cut 0 bases from V and 1 base from J; bases unmatched to any gene: 8. This CDR3 has 16 residues. The germline gives CDR1 GTSNPN, CDR2 SVGIG (reference sequence).

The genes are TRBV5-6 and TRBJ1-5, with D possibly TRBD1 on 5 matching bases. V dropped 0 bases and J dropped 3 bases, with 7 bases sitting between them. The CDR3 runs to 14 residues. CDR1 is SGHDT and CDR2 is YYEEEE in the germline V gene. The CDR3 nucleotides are TGTGCCAGCAGCTTGGCAGGGTTCAATCAGCCCCAGCATTTT. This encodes CASSLAGFNQPQHF.

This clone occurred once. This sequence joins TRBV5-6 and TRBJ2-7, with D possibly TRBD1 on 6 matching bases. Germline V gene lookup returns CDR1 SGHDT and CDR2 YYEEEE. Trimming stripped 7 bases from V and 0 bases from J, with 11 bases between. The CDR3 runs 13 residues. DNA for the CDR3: TGTGCCAGCTCCGAGGGGGACTCCTACGAGCAGTACTTC. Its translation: CASSEGDSYEQYF.

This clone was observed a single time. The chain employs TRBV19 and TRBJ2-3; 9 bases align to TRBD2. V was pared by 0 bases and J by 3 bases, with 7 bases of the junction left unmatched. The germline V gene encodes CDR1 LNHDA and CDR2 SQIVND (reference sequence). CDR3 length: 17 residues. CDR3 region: CASSIEPSGNSTDTQYF. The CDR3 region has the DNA TGTGCCAGTAGTATAGAGCCTAGCGGGAATTCAACAGATACGCAGTATTTT. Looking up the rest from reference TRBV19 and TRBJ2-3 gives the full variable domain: DGGITQSPKYLFRKEGQNVTLSCEQNLNHDAMYWYRQDPGQGLRLIYYSQIVNDFQKGDIAEGYSVSREKKESFPLTVTSAQKNPTAFYLCASSIEPSGNSTDTQYFGPGTRLTVL.

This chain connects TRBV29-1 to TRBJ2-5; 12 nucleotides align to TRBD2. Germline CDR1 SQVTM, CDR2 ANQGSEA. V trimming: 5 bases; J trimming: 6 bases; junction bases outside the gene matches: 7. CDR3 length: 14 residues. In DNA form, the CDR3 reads TGCAGCGTTCCCTGGACTAGCGGGAATAAGACCCAGTACTTC. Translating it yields CSVPWTSGNKTQYF. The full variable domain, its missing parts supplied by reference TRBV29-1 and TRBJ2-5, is SAVISQKPSRDICQRGTSLTIQCQVDSQVTMMFWYRQQPGQSLTLIATANQGSEATYESGFVIDKFPISRPNLTFSTLTVSNMSPEDSSIYLCSVPWTSGNKTQYFGPGTRLLVL.

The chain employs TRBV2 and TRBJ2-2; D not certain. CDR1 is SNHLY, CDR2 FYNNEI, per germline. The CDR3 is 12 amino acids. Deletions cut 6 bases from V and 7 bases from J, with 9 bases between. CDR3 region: CASRIIVGELFF. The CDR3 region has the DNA TGTGCCAGCAGGATTATAGTCGGGGAGCTGTTTTTT.

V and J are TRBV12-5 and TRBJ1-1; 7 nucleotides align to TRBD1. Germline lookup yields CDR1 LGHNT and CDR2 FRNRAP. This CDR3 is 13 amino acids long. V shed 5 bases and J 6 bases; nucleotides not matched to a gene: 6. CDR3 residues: CASGPIQGAEAFF. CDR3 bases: TGTGCTAGTGGTCCGATTCAGGGGGCTGAAGCTTTCTTT.

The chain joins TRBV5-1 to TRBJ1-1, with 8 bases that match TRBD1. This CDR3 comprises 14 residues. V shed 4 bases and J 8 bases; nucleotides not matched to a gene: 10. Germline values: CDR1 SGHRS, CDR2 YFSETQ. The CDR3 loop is CASSLSRDRREAFF. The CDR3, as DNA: TGCGCCAGCAGCCTGTCACGGGACAGGAGGGAAGCTTTCTTT.

DNA of the CDR3: TGCAGTGCTAGTTTCAGCTACGAGCAGTACTTC. Protein product: CSASFSYEQYF. This rearrangement joins TRBV20-1 to TRBJ2-7, with D hard to call. This CDR3 is built from 11 residues. Germline CDR1 reads DFQATT; CDR2 reads SNEGSKA (reference sequence). V gave up 3 bases and J gave up 3 bases, with 6 bases separating them.

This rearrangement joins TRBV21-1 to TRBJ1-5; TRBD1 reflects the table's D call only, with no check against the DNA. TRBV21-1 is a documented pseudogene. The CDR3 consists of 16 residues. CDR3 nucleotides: TGTGCCAGCAGCAAAGGGGGCGACAGCCCAAATCAGCCCCAGCATTTT. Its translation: CASSKGGDSPNQPQHF.

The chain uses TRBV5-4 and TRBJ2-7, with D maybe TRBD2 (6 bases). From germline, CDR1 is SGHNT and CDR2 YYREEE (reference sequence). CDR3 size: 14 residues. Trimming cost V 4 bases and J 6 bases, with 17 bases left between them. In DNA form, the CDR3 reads TGTGCCAGCAGCCTCATCGGGGCGGGAAGCGAGCAGTACTTC. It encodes CASSLIGAGSEQYF.

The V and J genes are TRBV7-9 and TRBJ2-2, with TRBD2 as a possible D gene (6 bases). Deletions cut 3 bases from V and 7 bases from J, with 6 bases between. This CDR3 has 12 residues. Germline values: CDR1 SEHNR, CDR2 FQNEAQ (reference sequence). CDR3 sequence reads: CASSFGGGELFF. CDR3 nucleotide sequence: TGTGCCAGCAGCTTCGGGGGCGGGGAGCTGTTTTTT.

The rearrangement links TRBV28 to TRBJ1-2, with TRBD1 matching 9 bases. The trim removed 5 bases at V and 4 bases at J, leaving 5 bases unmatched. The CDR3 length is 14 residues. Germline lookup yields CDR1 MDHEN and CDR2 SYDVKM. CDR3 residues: CASSGGQGTYGYTF. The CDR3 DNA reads TGTGCCAGCAGTGGGGGACAGGGCACCTATGGCTACACCTTC.

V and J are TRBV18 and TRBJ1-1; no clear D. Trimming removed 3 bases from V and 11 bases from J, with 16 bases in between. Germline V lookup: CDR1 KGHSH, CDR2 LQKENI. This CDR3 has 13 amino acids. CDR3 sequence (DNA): TGTGCCAGCTCACCTACGAGGGCCCCTTTTGCTTTCTTT. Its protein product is CASSPTRAPFAFF. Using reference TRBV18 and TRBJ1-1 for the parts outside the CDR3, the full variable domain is NAGVMQNPRHLVRRRGQEARLRCSPMKGHSHVYWYRQLPEEGLKFMVYLQKENIIDESGMPKERFSAEFPKEGPSILRIQQVVRGDSAAYFCASSPTRAPFAFFGQGTRLTVV.

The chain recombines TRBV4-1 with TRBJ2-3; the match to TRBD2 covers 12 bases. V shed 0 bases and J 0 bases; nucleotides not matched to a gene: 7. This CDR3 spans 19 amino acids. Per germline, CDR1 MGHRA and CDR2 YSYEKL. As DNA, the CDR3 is TGCGCCAGCAGCCAAGATAAGGGACTAGCGGGCCCTAGCACAGATACGCAGTATTTT. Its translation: CASSQDKGLAGPSTDTQYF.

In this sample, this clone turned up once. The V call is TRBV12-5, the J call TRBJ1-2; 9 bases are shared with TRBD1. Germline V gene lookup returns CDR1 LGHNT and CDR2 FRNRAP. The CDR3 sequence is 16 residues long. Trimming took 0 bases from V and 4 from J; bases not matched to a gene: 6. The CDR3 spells CASGLVQTGGFYGYTF. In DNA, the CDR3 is TGTGCTAGTGGTTTGGTACAGACAGGGGGTTTCTATGGCTACACCTTC.

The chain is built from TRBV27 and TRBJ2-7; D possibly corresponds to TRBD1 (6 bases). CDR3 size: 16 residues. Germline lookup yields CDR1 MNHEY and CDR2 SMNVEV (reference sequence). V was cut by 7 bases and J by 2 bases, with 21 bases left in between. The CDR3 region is CASKSPHRDGTYEQYF. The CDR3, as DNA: TGTGCCAGCAAAAGCCCCCACAGGGACGGGACCTACGAGCAGTACTTC.

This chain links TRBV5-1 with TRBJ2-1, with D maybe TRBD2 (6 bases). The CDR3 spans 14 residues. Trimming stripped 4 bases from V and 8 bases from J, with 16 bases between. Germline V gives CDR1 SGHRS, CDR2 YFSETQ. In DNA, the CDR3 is TGCGCCAGCAGCCAGCATCAACGGGGGTATGAGCAGTTCTTC. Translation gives CASSQHQRGYEQFF.

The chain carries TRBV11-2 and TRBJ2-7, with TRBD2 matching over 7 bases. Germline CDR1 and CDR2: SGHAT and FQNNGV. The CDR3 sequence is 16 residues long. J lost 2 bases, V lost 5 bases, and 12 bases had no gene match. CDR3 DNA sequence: TGTGCCAGCAGCCTAAACCCGGGACTATTACCCTACGAGCAGTACTTC. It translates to CASSLNPGLLPYEQYF.

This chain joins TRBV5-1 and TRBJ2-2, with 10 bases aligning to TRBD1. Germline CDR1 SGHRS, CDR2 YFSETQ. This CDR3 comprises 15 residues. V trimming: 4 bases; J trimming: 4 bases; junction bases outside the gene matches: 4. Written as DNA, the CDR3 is TGCGCCAGCAGCCCGGACAGGGGGGGCACCGGGGAGCTGTTTTTT. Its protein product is CASSPDRGGTGELFF. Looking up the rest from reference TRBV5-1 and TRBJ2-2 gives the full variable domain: KAGVTQTPRYLIKTRGQQVTLSCSPISGHRSVSWYQQTPGQGLQFLFEYFSETQRNKGNFPGRFSGRQFSNSRSEMNVSTLELGDSALYLCASSPDRGGTGELFFGEGSRLTVL.

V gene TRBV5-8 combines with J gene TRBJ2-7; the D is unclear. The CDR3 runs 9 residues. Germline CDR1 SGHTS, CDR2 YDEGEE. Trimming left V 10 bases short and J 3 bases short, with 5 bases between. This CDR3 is CAGLYEQYF. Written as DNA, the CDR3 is TGTGCCGGCCTCTACGAGCAGTACTTC. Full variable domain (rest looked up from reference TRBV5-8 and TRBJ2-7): EAGVTQSPTHLIKTRGQQATLRCSPISGHTSVYWYQQALGLGLQFLLWYDEGEERNRGNFPPRFSGRQFPNYSSELNVNALELEDSALYLCAGLYEQYFGPGTRLTVT.

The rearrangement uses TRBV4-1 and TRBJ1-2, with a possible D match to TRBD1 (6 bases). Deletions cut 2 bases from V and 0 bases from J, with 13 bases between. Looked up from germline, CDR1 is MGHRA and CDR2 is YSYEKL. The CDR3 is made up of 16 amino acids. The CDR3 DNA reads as TGCGCCAGCAGCCAATTACGGGACAAAGCTAACTATGGCTACACCTTC. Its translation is CASSQLRDKANYGYTF.

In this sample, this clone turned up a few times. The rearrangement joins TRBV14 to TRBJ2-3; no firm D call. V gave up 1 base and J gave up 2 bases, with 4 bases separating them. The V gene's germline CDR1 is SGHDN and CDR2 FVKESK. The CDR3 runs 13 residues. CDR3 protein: CASSQAYTDTQYF. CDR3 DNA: TGTGCCAGCAGCCAAGCTTACACAGATACGCAGTATTTT.

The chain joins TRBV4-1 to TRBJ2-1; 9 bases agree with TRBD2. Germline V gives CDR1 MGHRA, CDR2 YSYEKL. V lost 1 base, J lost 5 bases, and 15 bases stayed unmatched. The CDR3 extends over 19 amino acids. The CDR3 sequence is CASSQAAWASGARDNEQFF. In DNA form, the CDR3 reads TGCGCCAGCAGCCAAGCGGCTTGGGCTAGCGGGGCCCGCGACAATGAGCAGTTCTTC.

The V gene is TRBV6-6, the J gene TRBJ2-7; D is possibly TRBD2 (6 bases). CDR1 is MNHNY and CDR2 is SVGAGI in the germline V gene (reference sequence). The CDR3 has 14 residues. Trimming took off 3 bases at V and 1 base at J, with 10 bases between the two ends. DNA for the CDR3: TGTGCCAGCAGTTATATCGGGGGATCCTACGAGCAGTACTTC. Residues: CASSYIGGSYEQYF.

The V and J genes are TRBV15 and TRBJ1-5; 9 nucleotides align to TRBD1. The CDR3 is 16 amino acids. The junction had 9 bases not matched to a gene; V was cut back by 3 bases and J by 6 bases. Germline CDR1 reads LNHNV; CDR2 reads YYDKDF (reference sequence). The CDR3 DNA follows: TGTGCCACCAGCAGCCCGTTGGACAGGGGCGGTCAGCCCCAGCATTTT. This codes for CATSSPLDRGGQPQHF.